The 11 T cell receptor beta chains in this list originate from one sample, sequenced in a study of CXCR3-negative and CXCR3-positive naive CD8 T cells. The libraries of TRB cDNA were constructed through 5' RACE using UMI labels. TCRdb reprocessed the 5' RACE reads and stores each CDR3 protein as one record, lacking DNA. The specimen's table records about 40,000 distinct CDR3 sequences. The sequenced material came from memory CD8+ T cells from blood. These receptors were collected from a human donor in good health. Some clones in this sample may be carry-over from other donors' samples.

V gene TRBV25-1 combines with J gene TRBJ1-1; TCRdb selects TRBD1, and the lack of DNA leaves this call unchecked. Germline CDR1 reads MGHDK; CDR2 reads SYGVNS. The CDR3 consists of 15 residues. CDR3 in amino acids: CASKTDSNMNTEAFF.

This sequence joins TRBV5-1 and TRBJ1-1; TCRdb's D call, TRBD1, is unchecked because there is no DNA. This CDR3 region has 17 residues. Germline-derived CDR1 and CDR2 are SGHRS and YFSETQ. The CDR3 loop is CASSLSGGAIPNTEAFF. Together with reference TRBV5-1 and TRBJ1-1, the CDR3 gives the full variable domain: KAGVTQTPRYLIKTRGQQVTLSCSPISGHRSVSWYQQTPGQGLQFLFEYFSETQRNKGNFPGRFSGRQFSNSRSEMNVSTLELGDSALYLCASSLSGGAIPNTEAFFGQGTRLTVV.

The chain combines TRBV7-9 with TRBJ1-1; checking the TCRdb D call of TRBD1 is not possible without DNA. Germline V CDR1 and CDR2: SEHNR, FQNEAQ (reference sequence). This CDR3 has 14 amino acids. The CDR3 protein is CASSPRAENTEAFF.

The rearrangement links TRBV9 to TRBJ1-1. The germline V gene encodes CDR1 SGDLS and CDR2 YYNGEE. The CDR3 runs 15 residues. CDR3: CASSVLAAEYTEAFF.

V and J are TRBV9 and TRBJ2-1; TCRdb returns TRBD2, unconfirmable since there is no DNA. The CDR3 spans 15 residues. The germline gives CDR1 SGDLS, CDR2 YYNGEE. CDR3 residues: CASSVGGGIYNEQFF.

This sequence joins TRBV6-2 or TRBV6-3 and TRBJ2-1; the TCRdb call, TRBD2, lacks DNA for checking. This CDR3 comprises 13 residues. The germline CDR1 and CDR2 sequences are MNHEY and SVGEGT. This chain's CDR3 is CATGLSGVNEQFF.

This rearrangement joins TRBV6-5 to TRBJ2-1; TCRdb lists TRBD1, though no DNA is available to test this call. The CDR3 is 13 amino acids. Per germline, CDR1 MNHEY and CDR2 SVGAGI. The CDR3: CPSSVGQGIEQFF.

The rearrangement uses TRBV4-1 and TRBJ1-1; checking the TCRdb D call of TRBD1 is not possible without DNA. Germline CDR1 MGHRA, CDR2 YSYEKL. The CDR3 spans 14 residues. The CDR3 loop reads CASSQDRGFAEAFF.

The chain carries TRBV12-5 and TRBJ1-1; the TCRdb D gene call, TRBD1, has no DNA to confirm it. This CDR3 comprises 16 residues. Germline V gene lookup returns CDR1 LGHNT and CDR2 FRNRAP. CDR3 residues: CASGQTGERWYTEAFF.

This rearrangement joins TRBV28 to TRBJ2-7; TCRdb outputs TRBD2, but without DNA this stays unchecked. Germline values: CDR1 MDHEN, CDR2 SYDVKM. The CDR3 has 16 amino acids. The CDR3 spells CASSRGGTALRYEQYF.

This chain joins TRBV7-6 and TRBJ2-1; TCRdb lists TRBD1, though no DNA is available to test this call. The CDR3 loop spans 14 amino acids. Germline-derived CDR1 and CDR2 are SGHVS and FNYEAQ. The chain's CDR3 is CASSLEVARDEQFF.